This entry lists 30 T cell receptor beta chains sequenced from one sample in a study of blood T cell repertoires in COVID-19. Some clones are missing from TCRdb's copy, which holds only in-frame ones; the method was immunoSEQ multiplex PCR. The sample has 100,000 or so clones, around nine tenths seen once. Sequenced: peripheral blood. These receptors all stem from a man in his forties or fifties with active COVID-19.

The chain couples TRBV5-6 to TRBJ2-1; D is unclear. The CDR3 totals 12 residues. V was shortened by 7 bases and J by 10 bases, with 15 bases between the two germline ends. Per germline, CDR1 SGHDT and CDR2 YYEEEE. DNA of the CDR3: TGTGCCAGCGACCTGCGCAACAGAGAGCAGTTCTTC. It encodes CASDLRNREQFF.

This chain links TRBV5-1 with TRBJ1-3; D is perhaps TRBD1 (5 bases). The CDR3 runs 14 residues. With 5 bases removed from V and 2 bases from J, the gap between germline ends came to 11 bases. The germline CDR1 and CDR2 sequences are SGHRS and YFSETQ. For the CDR3, the DNA is TGCGCCAGCAGATCGGGGGTTGCTGGAAACACCATATATTTT. It codes for CASRSGVAGNTIYF.

As to this clone: The junction does not match germline at one end; this may be a read error. The chain carries TRBV24-1 and TRBJ2-3; 8 bases agree with TRBD2. Germline CDR1 is KGHDR and CDR2 is SFDVKD. CDR3 length equals 14 residues. The CDR3 bases are TGTGCCACCAGTGGAGCGGGGGCCCAAGATCCGCAGTATTTT. The encoded protein is CATSGAGAQDPQYF.

The J gene is TRBJ1-2, the V gene TRBV19; D is perhaps TRBD1 (6 bases). The CDR3 is 13 amino acids. Looked up from germline, CDR1 is LNHDA and CDR2 is SQIVND (reference sequence). Deletions cut 7 bases from V and 4 bases from J, with 13 bases between. The chain's CDR3 is CASTPTGPYGYTF. Written as DNA, the CDR3 is TGTGCCAGTACCCCGACAGGACCCTATGGCTACACCTTC. The full variable domain, in which reference TRBV19 and TRBJ1-2 provide the parts outside the CDR3, is DGGITQSPKYLFRKEGQNVTLSCEQNLNHDAMYWYRQDPGQGLRLIYYSQIVNDFQKGDIAEGYSVSREKKESFPLTVTSAQKNPTAFYLCASTPTGPYGYTFGSGTRLTVV.

The gene calls are TRBV7-8 and TRBJ2-1; D is unresolved. The CDR3 spans 16 residues. Trimming took 1 base from V and 2 from J, leaving 12 bases between them. CDR1 and CDR2 (germline): SGHVS, FQNEAQ. The CDR3 nucleotides are TGTGCCAGCAGCTTAGTTGGGCGATCGGCCTACAATGAGCAGTTCTTC. The encoded protein is CASSLVGRSAYNEQFF. The full variable domain, completed using reference TRBV7-8 and TRBJ2-1, is GAGVSQSPRYKVAKRGQDVALRCDPISGHVSLFWYQQALGQGPEFLTYFQNEAQLDKSGLPSDRFFAERPEGSVSTLKIQRTQQEDSAVYLCASSLVGRSAYNEQFFGPGTRLTVL.

J is TRBJ2-5 and V is TRBV7-9, with TRBD1 matching 10 bases. The CDR3 spans 16 residues. Germline trimming cut 5 bases from V and 5 bases from J; bases unmatched to any gene: 11. The germline CDR1 and CDR2 sequences are SEHNR and FQNEAQ (reference sequence). In nucleotides, the CDR3 is TGTGCCAGCAGCCATGGGACAGGGGACTGGTCGGAGACCCAGTACTTC. Its translation is CASSHGTGDWSETQYF.

This clone was found once. The chain has TRBV11-2 and TRBJ1-1; TRBD1 aligns across 9 bases. V shed 10 bases, J shed 5 bases, and the junction held 5 bases outside the gene matches. Germline V CDR1 and CDR2: SGHAT, FQNNGV. The CDR3 is 12 amino acids. This chain's CDR3 is CATSGQGTEAFF. In nucleotides, the CDR3 is TGTGCCACCTCGGGACAGGGAACTGAAGCTTTCTTT.

The chain joins TRBV29-1 to TRBJ2-1; 10 positions match TRBD2. The CDR3 contains 15 residues. V lost 7 bases to trimming and J lost 0 bases; unmatched junction nucleotides: 6. Germline CDR1 SQVTM, CDR2 ANQGSEA. The CDR3 region has the DNA TGCAGCGCCAGAGCGGGGGGGTACTCCTACAATGAGCAGTTCTTC. Translating it yields CSARAGGYSYNEQFF.

The V call is TRBV5-1, the J call TRBJ1-1; 7 bases are shared with TRBD1. This CDR3 has 13 residues. J lost 7 bases, V lost 3 bases, and 6 bases had no gene match. Germline V gene data show CDR1 as SGHRS and CDR2 as YFSETQ. In nucleotides, the CDR3 is TGCGCCAGCAGCTGGAGGGGGCGGGGTGAAGCTTTCTTT. This gives the protein CASSWRGRGEAFF.

The chain uses TRBV4-3 and TRBJ1-2; D uncertain. The CDR3 totals 15 residues. Germline CDR1 is LGHNA and CDR2 is YSLEER. The ends were cut back, 3 bases at V and 3 bases at J, with 14 bases in the middle. CDR3 region: CASSQSQFWDYGYTF. DNA for the CDR3: TGCGCCAGCAGCCAGTCACAGTTCTGGGACTATGGCTACACCTTC.

The J gene is TRBJ2-4, the V gene TRBV28; 9 nucleotides match TRBD1. The CDR3 has 17 residues. After removal of 10 bases from V and 3 bases from J, the junction contained 16 bases not matched to a gene. Germline CDR1 is MDHEN and CDR2 is SYDVKM. The CDR3 bases are TGTGCCACCGCACCGGGACAGGGACAGAGGGGCAAAAACATTCAGTACTTC. It yields the protein CATAPGQGQRGKNIQYF.

This sequence joins TRBV24-1 and TRBJ2-3, with a tentative D call TRBD1 (5 bases). The CDR3 length is 19 residues. Germline V CDR1 and CDR2: KGHDR, SFDVKD. The V gene lost 0 bases and the J gene lost 0 bases, with 18 bases spanning the gap. The CDR3 nucleotides read TGTGCCACCAGTGATTTGCAAACCCCCCAGGGCTCTAGCACAGATACGCAGTATTTT. It encodes CATSDLQTPQGSSTDTQYF.

This clone appeared a few times. This chain connects TRBV11-2 to TRBJ1-2; D possibly corresponds to TRBD1 (6 bases). Trimming shortened V by 2 bases and J by 5 bases, and 21 bases separated the two germline ends. CDR3 length: 17 residues. The germline gives CDR1 SGHAT, CDR2 FQNNGV. In DNA, the CDR3 is TGTGCCAGCAGCTTATCCGCCCTACAGGGCCAATATTATGGCTACACCTTC. Encoded protein: CASSLSALQGQYYGYTF.

This chain links TRBV11-1 with TRBJ1-2; D is unclear. Germline V gene data show CDR1 as SGHAT and CDR2 as FQDESV (reference sequence). The CDR3 extends over 15 amino acids. V lost 3 bases to trimming and J lost 2 bases, with 13 bases between them. The CDR3 spells CASSFRREGNYGYTF. In DNA form, the CDR3 reads TGTGCCAGCAGCTTCCGACGGGAAGGGAACTATGGCTACACCTTC.

The rearrangement uses TRBV5-5 and TRBJ1-2; possible D gene TRBD1, 5 bases. Germline V gene data show CDR1 as SGHKS and CDR2 as YYEKEE (reference sequence). V was trimmed by 2 bases and J by 6 bases, leaving 11 bases between them. CDR3 length: 13 amino acids. Here the CDR3 reads CASSFLGGDGYTF. CDR3 nucleotides: TGTGCCAGCAGCTTCCTTGGAGGGGATGGCTACACCTTC.

The chain joins TRBV3-1 (or the pseudogene TRBV3-2) to TRBJ2-7; tentative D call: TRBD1 (5 bases). The CDR3 loop spans 14 amino acids. V lost 1 base and J 3 bases, leaving 10 bases between the germline ends. Per the germline V gene, CDR1 is LGHDT and CDR2 is YNNKEL (reference sequence). The CDR3 nucleotides read TGTGCCAGCAGCCAAGCTACAAGGGGCTACGAGCAGTACTTC. It is translated as CASSQATRGYEQYF.

The genes are TRBV3-1 (or the pseudogene TRBV3-2) and TRBJ1-3, with TRBD1 as a possible D gene (5 bases). This CDR3 region has 15 residues. The V gene's germline CDR1 is LGHDT and CDR2 YNNKEL (reference sequence). V dropped 0 bases and J dropped 3 bases, with 9 bases sitting between them. The CDR3 sequence: CASSQDRVGGNTIYF. CDR3 sequence (DNA): TGTGCCAGCAGCCAAGACAGGGTGGGTGGAAACACCATATATTTT.

This chain links TRBV11-2 with TRBJ1-2, with D maybe TRBD1 (6 bases). This CDR3 region has 18 residues. The V end was cut by 4 bases, the J end by 5 bases, with 26 bases between. CDR1 and CDR2 (germline): SGHAT, FQNNGV. Written as DNA, the CDR3 is TGTGCCAGCAGCTCCCTCCGACGAAACAGGGATGTGAGATATGGCTACACCTTC. Protein sequence: CASSSLRRNRDVRYGYTF. Full variable domain (remainder filled in from reference TRBV11-2 and TRBJ1-2): EAGVAQSPRYKIIEKRQSVAFWCNPISGHATLYWYQQILGQGPKLLIQFQNNGVVDDSQLPKDRFSAERLKGVDSTLKIQPAKLEDSAVYLCASSSLRRNRDVRYGYTFGSGTRLTVV.

For the CDR3, the DNA is TGTGCCTGGAGTGTACGGTGGCCCAACAGGATTAGCTCTGGAAACACCATATATTTT. Encoded protein: CAWSVRWPNRISSGNTIYF. J is TRBJ1-3 and V is TRBV30; the D gene is possibly TRBD1 (5 bases). The germline V gene has CDR1 GTSNPN and CDR2 SVGIG (reference sequence). CDR3 length: 19 residues. V was clipped by 0 bases and J by 0 bases, with 21 bases between them.

The chain carries TRBV6-5 and TRBJ1-1, with a tentative D call TRBD1 (6 bases). Per the germline V gene, CDR1 is MNHEY and CDR2 is SVGAGI. V shed 7 bases and J shed 6 bases, with 18 bases lying between them. The CDR3 totals 14 residues. The CDR3 region has the DNA TGTGCCAGCATCCCTACAGGGTATCTCGCTGAAGCTTTCTTT. This translates into CASIPTGYLAEAFF.

The rearrangement uses TRBV3-1 (or the pseudogene TRBV3-2) and TRBJ1-6; TRBD1 is a possible D gene (6 bases). Germline CDR1 and CDR2: LGHDT and YNNKEL (reference sequence). The CDR3 totals 15 residues. V lost 4 bases to trimming and J lost 9 bases, with 16 bases between them. The CDR3 bases are TGTGCCAGCAGCCCGACGGGACAAAGCGTTTCACCCCTCCACTTT. This gives the protein CASSPTGQSVSPLHF.

The chain uses TRBV18 and TRBJ1-1; D is unresolved. V shed 3 bases and J shed 4 bases, with 9 bases lying between them. From germline, CDR1 is KGHSH and CDR2 LQKENI. The CDR3 length is 13 residues. DNA of the CDR3: TGTGCCAGCTCACCCGAGGCGGGCACTGAAGCTTTCTTT. Amino acids: CASSPEAGTEAFF.

V gene TRBV5-8 combines with J gene TRBJ2-7, with 7 bases lining up with TRBD1. The CDR3 length is 11 residues. Germline CDR1 and CDR2: SGHTS and YDEGEE. Losses at the gene ends were 3 bases for V and 12 bases for J; bases not matched to a gene: 6. CDR3 amino acids: CASSSLTGRYF. CDR3 DNA sequence: TGTGCCAGCAGCTCCTTGACAGGGAGGTACTTC. The full variable domain, completed using reference TRBV5-8 and TRBJ2-7, is EAGVTQSPTHLIKTRGQQATLRCSPISGHTSVYWYQQALGLGLQFLLWYDEGEERNRGNFPPRFSGRQFPNYSSELNVNALELEDSALYLCASSSLTGRYFGPGTRLTVT.

This CDR3 is CASSAFPQGRNTEAFF. CDR3 DNA: TGTGCCAGTAGTGCCTTTCCACAGGGCAGGAACACTGAAGCTTTCTTT. The rearrangement joins TRBV19 to TRBJ1-1, with a weak D call TRBD1 (6 bases). The V gene lost 5 bases and the J gene lost 1 base, with 17 bases spanning the gap. The CDR3 has 16 residues. Germline V lookup: CDR1 LNHDA, CDR2 SQIVND (reference sequence).

This clone was seen a single time. The J gene is TRBJ2-5, the V gene TRBV18; TRBD2 might be the D (5 bases). Deletions cut 2 bases from V and 3 bases from J, with 13 bases between. This CDR3 region has 15 residues. The germline gives CDR1 KGHSH, CDR2 LQKENI. The CDR3 is CASSPATGSKETQYF. DNA for the CDR3: TGTGCCAGCTCACCAGCTACGGGAAGTAAAGAGACCCAGTACTTC. The full variable domain, in which reference TRBV18 and TRBJ2-5 provide the parts outside the CDR3, is NAGVMQNPRHLVRRRGQEARLRCSPMKGHSHVYWYRQLPEEGLKFMVYLQKENIIDESGMPKERFSAEFPKEGPSILRIQQVVRGDSAAYFCASSPATGSKETQYFGPGTRLLVL.

This clone was recorded only once. V gene TRBV4-1 combines with J gene TRBJ1-4; TRBD1 matches 7 bases. The trim removed 2 bases at V and 8 bases at J, leaving 8 bases unmatched. The germline V gene encodes CDR1 MGHRA and CDR2 YSYEKL. The CDR3 contains 15 residues. In DNA form, the CDR3 reads TGCGCCAGCAGCCAATTAGACAGGGTTCCCGAAAAACTGTTTTTT. It codes for CASSQLDRVPEKLFF.

The V gene is TRBV6-6, the J gene TRBJ1-1, with 9 bases fitting TRBD1. Germline-derived CDR1 and CDR2 are MNHNY and SVGAGI (reference sequence). Trimming at V came to 5 bases and at J to 0 bases, leaving 7 bases not matched to a gene. This CDR3 has 16 residues. CDR3 residues: CASSDYRGPMNTEAFF. The CDR3 DNA reads TGTGCCAGCAGTGACTACAGGGGGCCTATGAACACTGAAGCTTTCTTT.

This sequence joins TRBV12-3 or TRBV12-4 and TRBJ1-5; D is uncertain. V lost 5 bases, J lost 7 bases, and 12 bases lay in between. The CDR3 covers 13 residues. The CDR3 here is CASSGQLEQPQHF. Written as DNA, the CDR3 is TGTGCCAGCAGTGGCCAGCTGGAGCAGCCCCAGCATTTT.

This chain joins TRBV2 and TRBJ1-3; 7 nucleotides align to TRBD1. There are 14 residues in the CDR3. J lost 4 bases, V lost 7 bases, and 7 bases had no gene match. Germline values: CDR1 SNHLY, CDR2 FYNNEI. CDR3: CASTYRGGGNTIYF. DNA of the CDR3: TGTGCCAGCACCTACAGGGGCGGCGGAAACACCATATATTTT.

CDR3 sequence: CAITDLAGGTDTQYF. CDR3 in DNA: TGTGCCATCACCGACCTAGCGGGGGGTACAGATACGCAGTATTTT. This chain joins TRBV10-3 and TRBJ2-3; 11 bases fit TRBD2. The germline gives CDR1 ENHRY, CDR2 SYGVKD. J gave up 3 bases and V 7 bases, and 6 bases lay outside the gene matches. The CDR3 is 15 amino acids.